The rows below give T cell receptor beta chains drawn from one sample of a study of T cell changes during pregnancy in multiple sclerosis. Sequencing used immunoSEQ multiplex PCR; TCRdb keeps in-frame clones, though not all of them. Of approximately 99,000 clones listed, 90% are singletons. The sequencing used peripheral blood, collected in the second trimester of pregnancy. The source of these receptors is a female donor in good health, enrolled as a control in a pregnancy study. The CDR3 runs from the conserved cysteine through the conserved F or W. Each record gives: CDR3 protein, CDR3 DNA, clone size, J gene, V gene, D gene. The D gene is left open where the match is weak. Only some rows state a clone size, as once, few, many or a class for expanded clones.

cdr3_aa: CAISDRGGQDGYTF
cdr3_nt: TGTGCCATCAGTGATAGAGGGGGTCAAGATGGCTACACCTTC
clone_size: NA
j_call: TRBJ1-2
v_call: TRBV10-3
d_call: NA

cdr3_aa: CASSGQGIGEQYF
cdr3_nt: TGTGCCAGCAGTGGGCAGGGTATAGGGGAGCAGTACTTC
clone_size: NA
j_call: TRBJ2-7
v_call: TRBV27
d_call: NA

cdr3_aa: CASTPAGSYGYTF
cdr3_nt: TGTGCCAGCACCCCGGCGGGGAGCTATGGCTACACCTTC
clone_size: NA
j_call: TRBJ1-2
v_call: TRBV7-9
d_call: NA

cdr3_aa: CASKGQGAGEQYF
cdr3_nt: TGTGCCAGCAAGGGACAGGGGGCTGGCGAGCAGTACTTC
clone_size: NA
j_call: TRBJ2-7
v_call: TRBV2
d_call: TRBD1

cdr3_aa: CASSATGYGYTF
cdr3_nt: TGTGCCAGCAGCGCGACAGGTTATGGCTACACCTTC
clone_size: NA
j_call: TRBJ1-2
v_call: TRBV7-8
d_call: NA

cdr3_aa: CASLQDINEKLFF
cdr3_nt: TGTGCCAGCCTACAGGACATTAATGAAAAACTGTTTTTT
clone_size: few
j_call: TRBJ1-4
v_call: TRBV2
d_call: NA

cdr3_aa: CASSPTGNTIYF
cdr3_nt: TGTGCCAGCAGCCCAACTGGAAACACCATATATTTT
clone_size: NA
j_call: TRBJ1-3
v_call: TRBV6-5
d_call: NA

cdr3_aa: CASSLLQGEETQYF
cdr3_nt: TGTGCCAGCAGTTTACTCCAAGGGGAAGAGACCCAGTACTTC
clone_size: NA
j_call: TRBJ2-5
v_call: TRBV28
d_call: NA

cdr3_aa: CASSFGLAGVDTQYF
cdr3_nt: TGTGCCAGCAGCTTCGGACTAGCGGGAGTGGATACGCAGTATTTT
clone_size: NA
j_call: TRBJ2-3
v_call: TRBV11-3
d_call: TRBD2

cdr3_aa: CASSHPGPQHF
cdr3_nt: TGTGCCAGCAGCCACCCAGGGCCCCAGCATTTT
clone_size: NA
j_call: TRBJ1-5
v_call: TRBV7-8
d_call: NA

cdr3_aa: CASSFGQIGISYNEQFF
cdr3_nt: TGTGCCAGCAGCTTCGGACAGATCGGCATCTCCTACAATGAGCAGTTCTTC
clone_size: once
j_call: TRBJ2-1
v_call: TRBV7-6
d_call: NA

cdr3_aa: CASSLGTGVTEQYF
cdr3_nt: TGTGCCAGCAGTTTAGGGACAGGGGTTACCGAGCAGTACTTC
clone_size: NA
j_call: TRBJ2-7
v_call: TRBV27
d_call: TRBD1